This passage covers 2 T cell receptor beta chains from one sample sequenced in a study of T cell repertoires in cytomegalovirus infection. MiXCR, applied by TCRdb to the reads, yields one record per CDR3 protein. The top ten hold roughly 70% of the sample, which has about 110,000 distinct CDR3 sequences, roughly 39% seen once. These receptors have no known antigen. Sequencing used CD8+ T cells from cultured PBMCs, obtained from culture after CMV antigen stimulation. The receptor source for this set is a human donor in good health (CMV status not recorded). Some clones in this sample may be carry-over from other donors' samples.

In this sample, this clonotype turned up many times. CDR3 nucleotides: TGTGCCAGCACCCCCGGAGGGAAATACTACGAGCAGTACTTC. Translated, it gives CASTPGGKYYEQYF. The rearrangement joins TRBV28 to TRBJ2-7, with D possibly matching TRBD2 (6 bases). Per germline, CDR1 MDHEN and CDR2 SYDVKM. CDR3 length: 14 residues. Trimming removed 7 bases from V and 3 bases from J, with 16 bases in between.

The chain combines TRBV7-9 with TRBJ2-1; 13 bases match TRBD2. This CDR3 comprises 21 residues. V trimming: 4 bases; J trimming: 1 base; junction bases outside the gene matches: 16. In germline, CDR1 is SEHNR, CDR2 FQNEAQ (reference sequence). CDR3 DNA sequence: TGTGCCAGCAGCTCCACTTTCACTAGCGGGGGGGCTACTATATCCTACAATGAGCAGTTCTTC. Its translation: CASSSTFTSGGATISYNEQFF.